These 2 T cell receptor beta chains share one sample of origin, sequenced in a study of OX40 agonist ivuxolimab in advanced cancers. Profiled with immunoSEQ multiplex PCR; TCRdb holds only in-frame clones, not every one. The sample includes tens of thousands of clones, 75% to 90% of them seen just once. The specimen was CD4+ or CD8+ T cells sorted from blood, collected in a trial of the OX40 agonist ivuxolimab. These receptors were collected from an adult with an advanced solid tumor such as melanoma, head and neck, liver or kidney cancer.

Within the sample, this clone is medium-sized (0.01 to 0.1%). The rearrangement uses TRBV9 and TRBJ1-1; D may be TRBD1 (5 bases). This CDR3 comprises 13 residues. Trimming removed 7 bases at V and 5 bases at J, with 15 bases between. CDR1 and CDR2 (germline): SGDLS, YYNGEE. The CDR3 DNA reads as TGTGCCAGCTCATTCGGGGCAGGGACTGAAGCTTTCTTT. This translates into CASSFGAGTEAFF.

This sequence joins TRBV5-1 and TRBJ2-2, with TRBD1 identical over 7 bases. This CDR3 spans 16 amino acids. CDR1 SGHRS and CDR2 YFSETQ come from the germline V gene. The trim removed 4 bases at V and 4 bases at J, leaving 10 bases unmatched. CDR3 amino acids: CASSAHTAGGTGELFF. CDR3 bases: TGCGCCAGCAGCGCACACACCGCAGGGGGCACCGGGGAGCTGTTTTTT.